The TCR beta chain under discussion was sequenced for a study of T cell responses to AZD1222 COVID-19 vaccine. Using immunoSEQ multiplex PCR, the repertoire was profiled, and TCRdb retains in-frame clones only, with some absent. The table lists roughly 100,000 clones, 70% to 90% of them singletons. The material was peripheral blood, obtained on day 0 of AZD1222 vaccination. The sequence was obtained from an adult in good health.

The CDR3 region has the DNA TGTGCCAGCAGTATGAACCGCCCCAGCACAGATACGCAGTATTTT. It specifies CASSMNRPSTDTQYF. The chain recombines TRBV6-5 with TRBJ2-3; no clear D. This CDR3 comprises 15 residues. Germline V lookup: CDR1 MNHEY, CDR2 SVGAGI. V gave up 5 bases and J gave up 0 bases, with 12 bases separating them.